The clone carrying this T cell receptor (beta chain) was detected only a few times. As yet, its antigen is unknown. Some clones are missing from TCRdb's copy, which holds only in-frame ones; the method was immunoSEQ multiplex PCR. Found here are roughly 64,000 clones, roughly 96% of them singletons; the top ten hold more than 0.095%. The germline V gene has CDR1 MNHEY and CDR2 SMNVEV (reference sequence). Trimming pared 1 base from V and 7 bases from J, leaving 8 bases between. The CDR3 totals 13 residues. This sample was taken from a study of siplizumab effects on memory and regulatory T cells. General study results and limits: Some alloreactive sequences were traceable to unstimulated CD4+ memory cells, and siplizumab significantly reduced them. Researchers could map only a minor fraction of alloreactive clones to unstimulated subsets. The average Treg-derived proportion among mappable alloreactive CD4+ clones was 68.8% with siplizumab versus more than 25% in controls.

This sequence was found in a human donor in good health. Sequencing used naive CD8+ T cells sorted from blood. The V call is TRBV27, the J call TRBJ2-1; the D is unclear. This CDR3 is CASSLFLRNEQFF. CDR3 bases: TGTGCCAGCAGTTTATTTTTGAGGAATGAGCAGTTCTTC.